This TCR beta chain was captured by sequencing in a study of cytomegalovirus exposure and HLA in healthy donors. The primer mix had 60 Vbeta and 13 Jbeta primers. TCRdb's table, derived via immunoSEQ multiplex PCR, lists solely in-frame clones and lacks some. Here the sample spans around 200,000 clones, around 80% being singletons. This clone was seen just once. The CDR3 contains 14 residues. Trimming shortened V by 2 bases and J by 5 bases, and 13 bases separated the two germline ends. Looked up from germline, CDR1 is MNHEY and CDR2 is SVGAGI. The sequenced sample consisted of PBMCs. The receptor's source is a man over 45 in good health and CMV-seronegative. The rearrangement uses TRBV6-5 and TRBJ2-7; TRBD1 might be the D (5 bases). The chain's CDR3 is CASSYGHILDEQYF. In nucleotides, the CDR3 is TGTGCCAGCAGTTACGGACACATCTTAGACGAGCAGTACTTC.